Each of the 24 T cell receptor beta chains below was sequenced from the same sample in a study of Graves' ophthalmopathy and Graves' hyperthyroidism. Amplification from RNA transcripts yielded the TCR beta CDR3 regions. The authors performed first-round RT-PCR with HTBI primers and then a second-round multiplex PCR. A single record per CDR3 protein comes from TCRdb applying MiXCR to the multiplex PCR reads. The table lists under 400,000 distinct CDR3 sequences, roughly a sixth of them singletons. The sequenced sample was peripheral blood. These receptors originate from an adult man with Graves' ophthalmopathy.

For the CDR3, the DNA is TGTGCCAGCAGCTTGGTCTATTGGGAGACCCAGTACTTC. This encodes CASSLVYWETQYF. The chain couples TRBV7-8 to TRBJ2-5, with D unresolved. Trimming shortened V by 3 bases and J by 5 bases, and 10 bases separated the two germline ends. CDR3 size: 13 residues. CDR1 is SGHVS and CDR2 is FQNEAQ in the germline V gene.

This clonotype was detected ten times or more. The junction and the germline gene differ at one end; a read error may be behind it. The V gene is TRBV15, the J gene TRBJ2-7, with TRBD2 as a possible D gene (7 bases). Germline V lookup: CDR1 LNHNV, CDR2 YYDKDF (reference sequence). There are 18 residues in the CDR3. The CDR3 DNA reads as TGTGCCACCGGCAGAGAGAGGGGGGGGGTGACTCTACACTACGAGCAGTACTTC. Translation gives CATGRERGGVTLHYEQYF.

Many counts were recorded for this clonotype. The chain uses TRBV27 and TRBJ2-7, with 10 bases lining up with TRBD2. The germline CDR1 and CDR2 sequences are MNHEY and SMNVEV (reference sequence). CDR3 length: 15 amino acids. V shed 5 bases, J shed 6 bases, and the junction held 10 bases outside the gene matches. CDR3 in amino acids: CASSAPAGGPGEQYF. CDR3 DNA: TGTGCCAGCAGTGCCCCAGCGGGAGGGCCCGGCGAGCAGTACTTC.

About this clonotype itself: One base away lies a much larger clone, so this may be a sequencing read error. The CDR3 loop reads CASSQVRISEQYF. The CDR3 DNA reads TGTGCCAGCAGCCAAGTAAGGATCAGCGAGCAGTACTTC. This rearrangement joins TRBV3-1 to TRBJ2-7; D not resolved. Trimming removed 1 base at V and 6 bases at J, with 10 bases between. The CDR3 runs to 13 residues. The germline V gene has CDR1 LGHDT and CDR2 YNNKEL (reference sequence).

The rearrangement links TRBV12-3 or TRBV12-4 to TRBJ2-7; TRBD1 matches at 10 bases. J was trimmed by 4 bases and V by 3 bases; bases with no gene match: 3. CDR3 length: 14 residues. The CDR3 nucleotides read TGTGCCAGCAGTTTGTGGGGACAGGGGTACGAGCAGTACTTC. Its protein is CASSLWGQGYEQYF.

This clonotype was observed at least ten times. The chain combines TRBV29-1 with TRBJ1-1, with D possibly TRBD1 on 5 matching bases. Germline V gives CDR1 SQVTM, CDR2 ANQGSEA. Trimming removed 4 bases at V and 5 bases at J, with 14 bases between. The length of the CDR3 is 13 residues. The CDR3 bases are TGCAGCGTTGGGGTAGGGGTGCGGACTGAAGCTTTCTTT. It encodes CSVGVGVRTEAFF.

About this clonotype: A much larger clone differs by one base, so this may be a read error. The J gene is TRBJ1-2, the V gene TRBV3-1; TRBD1 matches 7 bases. The germline gives CDR1 LGHDT, CDR2 YNNKEL (reference sequence). Trimming at V came to 2 bases and at J to 1 base, leaving 10 bases not matched to a gene. This CDR3 is built from 17 residues. CDR3 sequence: CASSQSGTVCLNYGYTF. The CDR3 DNA reads TGTGCCAGCAGCCAATCTGGGACAGTGTGCCTTAACTATGGCTACACCTTC.

This clonotype appeared many times. The chain joins TRBV6-1 to TRBJ1-1; D not certain. CDR3 length: 14 residues. The V gene lost 7 bases and the J gene lost 4 bases, with 16 bases spanning the gap. Germline-derived CDR1 and CDR2 are MNHNS and SASEGT. The CDR3 protein is CASTPSQVVTEAFF. CDR3 bases: TGTGCCAGCACCCCGAGCCAGGTAGTCACTGAAGCTTTCTTT.

This clonotype was counted many times. This chain uses TRBV20-1 with TRBJ1-2; D is unclear. CDR3 length: 13 amino acids. Germline values: CDR1 DFQATT, CDR2 SNEGSKA (reference sequence). The V end was cut by 3 bases, the J end by 4 bases, with 12 bases between. This CDR3 reads CSARPWVSYGYTF. As DNA, the CDR3 is TGCAGTGCTAGGCCCTGGGTGAGCTATGGCTACACCTTC.

Regarding this clonotype: This clone may be a read error of a much larger clone one base away. The chain links TRBV20-1 to TRBJ1-5; TRBD1 agrees at 12 bases. This CDR3 is 18 amino acids long. V lost 1 base and J lost 2; bases outside the gene matches: 9. Germline-derived CDR1 and CDR2 are DFQATT and SNEGSKA (reference sequence). The CDR3 loop reads CSARGGTGGTVGNQPQHF. DNA for the CDR3: TGCAGTGCTAGAGGGGGGACAGGGGGCACCGTCGGCAATCAGCCCCAGCATTTT.

This clonotype was seen ten or more times. J is TRBJ2-7 and V is TRBV29-1; TRBD1 matches at 8 bases. The V and J ends lost 6 bases and 3 bases, in that order; junction bases with no gene match: 7. This CDR3 has 13 residues. Looked up from germline, CDR1 is SQVTM and CDR2 is ANQGSEA. The CDR3 protein is CSVDHGQGYEQYF. The CDR3 nucleotides read TGCAGCGTCGACCACGGACAGGGCTACGAGCAGTACTTC.

This clonotype was counted ten times or more. This chain joins TRBV18 and TRBJ1-3; D not certain. Trimming took off 4 bases at V and 2 bases at J, with 9 bases between the two ends. The CDR3 contains 14 residues. Germline CDR1 and CDR2: KGHSH and LQKENI. CDR3 sequence: CASSQASAGNTIYF. The CDR3 region has the DNA TGTGCCAGCTCACAAGCCTCTGCTGGAAACACCATATATTTT.

The rearrangement joins TRBV20-1 to TRBJ1-1; D gene uncertain. CDR3 length: 12 amino acids. V lost 1 base, J lost 5 bases, and 8 bases lay in between. Looked up from germline, CDR1 is DFQATT and CDR2 is SNEGSKA (reference sequence). In DNA, the CDR3 is TGCAGTGCTAGAGGTGGTATTACTGAAGCTTTCTTT. This encodes CSARGGITEAFF.

The J gene is TRBJ2-5, the V gene TRBV24-1; D is ambiguous. CDR3 length: 13 amino acids. CDR1 and CDR2 from the germline V gene are KGHDR and SFDVKD. Trimming removed 3 bases from V and 7 bases from J, with 11 bases in between. The CDR3 reads CATSDAPTGTQYF. CDR3 bases: TGTGCCACCAGTGATGCCCCGACGGGGACCCAGTACTTC.

This clonotype was observed at least ten times. V and J are TRBV10-3 and TRBJ2-7; the D call may be TRBD1 or TRBD2 (6 bases each). The germline gives CDR1 ENHRY, CDR2 SYGVKD. V was pared by 10 bases and J by 0 bases, with 16 bases between. The CDR3 extends over 14 amino acids. CDR3 loop: CATRPGANSYEQYF. The CDR3 DNA is TGTGCCACAAGACCGGGGGCCAACTCCTACGAGCAGTACTTC.

This chain connects TRBV6-2 or TRBV6-3 to TRBJ1-6; 9 nucleotides agree with TRBD1. With 4 bases clipped from V and 9 bases from J, the junction kept 10 bases outside the gene matches. The germline V gene encodes CDR1 MNHEY and CDR2 SVGEGT. CDR3 size: 16 residues. The CDR3: CASSSGQGNVVSPLHF. The CDR3, as DNA: TGTGCCAGCAGTTCCGGACAGGGGAATGTTGTTTCACCCCTCCACTTT.

The chain recombines TRBV30 with TRBJ2-2, with 10 bases identical to TRBD1. Trimming removed 3 bases from V and 5 bases from J; junction bases left unmatched: 9. From germline, CDR1 is GTSNPN and CDR2 SVGIG (reference sequence). The CDR3 has 16 residues. CDR3 sequence: CAWRNLRTGGTGELFF. The CDR3 DNA follows: TGTGCCTGGAGGAACCTCCGGACAGGGGGAACCGGGGAGCTGTTTTTT.

This clonotype was counted at least ten times. The J gene is TRBJ1-5, the V gene TRBV19; a weak D match, TRBD1 (6 bases). Per the germline V gene, CDR1 is LNHDA and CDR2 is SQIVND (reference sequence). V was clipped by 6 bases and J by 5 bases, with 14 bases between them. The CDR3 runs to 14 residues. The CDR3 sequence is CASREAGVHQPQHF. The CDR3, as DNA: TGTGCCAGTAGGGAAGCAGGGGTACATCAGCCCCAGCATTTT.

This clonotype was counted at least ten times. This sequence joins TRBV14 and TRBJ2-7; D assignment may be TRBD1 or TRBD2 (5 bases each). There are 15 residues in the CDR3. Germline-derived CDR1 and CDR2 are SGHDN and FVKESK. With 4 bases removed from V and 0 bases from J, the gap between germline ends came to 13 bases. CDR3 in amino acids: CASSPLSGHSYEQYF. CDR3 in DNA: TGTGCCAGCAGCCCTCTGAGCGGACACTCCTACGAGCAGTACTTC.

This clonotype was found many times. The V call is TRBV9, the J call TRBJ2-4; 8 nucleotides line up with TRBD2. Trimming at V came to 0 bases and at J to 9 bases, leaving 8 bases not matched to a gene. The CDR3 consists of 15 residues. Looked up from germline, CDR1 is SGDLS and CDR2 is YYNGEE. CDR3 sequence: CASSVASGLEGIQYF. The CDR3 coding sequence is TGTGCCAGCAGCGTAGCATCGGGACTAGAGGGCATTCAGTACTTC.

The J gene is TRBJ1-5, the V gene TRBV6-5; D not resolved. Deletions cut 2 bases from V and 5 bases from J, with 16 bases between. The germline gives CDR1 MNHEY, CDR2 SVGAGI. The CDR3 totals 16 residues. CDR3 DNA sequence: TGTGCCAGCAGTTACGGTCCCCAAAGTTCTTATCAGCCCCAGCATTTT. Protein product: CASSYGPQSSYQPQHF.

Many counts were recorded for this clonotype. This chain joins TRBV18 and TRBJ2-4; 10 positions agree with TRBD1. Germline V gene lookup returns CDR1 KGHSH and CDR2 LQKENI. CDR3 length equals 15 residues. Trimming took 4 bases from V and 5 from J; bases not matched to a gene: 5. CDR3 sequence (DNA): TGTGCCAGCTCACGGCCCGGGACAGGGGAAAACATTCAGTACTTC. It codes for CASSRPGTGENIQYF. The whole variable domain, remainder taken from reference TRBV18 and TRBJ2-4, is NAGVMQNPRHLVRRRGQEARLRCSPMKGHSHVYWYRQLPEEGLKFMVYLQKENIIDESGMPKERFSAEFPKEGPSILRIQQVVRGDSAAYFCASSRPGTGENIQYFGAGTRLSVL.

This clonotype showed up many times. The chain has TRBV5-1 and TRBJ2-2, with 11 bases aligning to TRBD1. The ends lost 4 bases at V and 14 bases at J; junction bases unmatched: 13. The CDR3 extends over 15 amino acids. CDR1 and CDR2 (germline): SGHRS, YFSETQ. The CDR3 region is CASSDRTGGTTGLFF. Here the CDR3 DNA reads TGCGCCAGCAGCGACCGGACAGGGGGCACGACCGGCCTGTTTTTT.

This clonotype was counted ten times or more. V is TRBV4-1 and J is TRBJ1-2; possible D gene TRBD1, 5 bases. CDR1 and CDR2 (germline): MGHRA, YSYEKL. The CDR3 extends over 15 amino acids. The V gene lost 6 bases and the J gene lost 2 bases, with 16 bases spanning the gap. The CDR3 nucleotides read TGCGCCAGCAGACCTCGGGGGGGAACGAACTATGGCTACACCTTC. This sequence encodes CASRPRGGTNYGYTF.